The rows below give T cell receptor beta chains drawn from one sample of a study of CD8 T cells in Susac syndrome. TCRdb reprocessed the immunoSEQ multiplex PCR reads via MiXCR and lists one record per CDR3 protein. This sample has about 52,000 distinct CDR3 sequences; 93% occur once, and the top ten carry 0.4% to 0.55%. Sample: CD8+ T cells from PBMCs. All receptors come from a human donor with multiple sclerosis. Each CDR3 is given with its conserved first and last residue. Each record gives: clone size, J gene, V gene, D gene, CDR3 protein, CDR3 DNA. D genes are given only for firm matches. Not every row has a clone size; where given, it reads once, few, many or a size class.

>-|TRBJ2-7|TRBV28|-
CASTKVILYEQYF
TGTGCCAGCACCAAAGTGATTCTGTACGAGCAGTACTTC
>-|TRBJ1-6|TRBV5-6|-
CASSFGGPLHF
TGTGCCAGCAGCTTCGGAGGACCCCTCCACTTT
>-|TRBJ1-5|TRBV7-8|-
CASSFVTGTDNQPQHF
TGTGCCAGCAGCTTCGTAACCGGGACGGATAATCAGCCCCAGCATTTT
>once|TRBJ1-3|TRBV20-1|-
CSAREEGQRAAGNTIYF
TGCAGTGCTAGAGAGGAAGGGCAACGAGCGGCTGGAAACACCATATATTTT
>-|TRBJ1-5|TRBV7-2|-
CASSLVRQGSNQPQHF
TGTGCCAGCAGCTTAGTACGTCAGGGTAGCAATCAGCCCCAGCATTTT
>-|TRBJ2-7|TRBV29-1|-
CSGRDGSSYEQYF
TGCAGCGGCCGGGACGGGAGCTCCTACGAGCAGTACTTC
>-|TRBJ2-5|TRBV10-3|TRBD1
CAIRRDSQETQYF
TGTGCCATCAGGAGGGACAGCCAAGAGACCCAGTACTTC
>few|TRBJ2-3|TRBV15|TRBD2
CATSRNRGGTDTQYF
TGTGCCACCAGCAGAAACCGGGGGGGCACAGATACGCAGTATTTT
>-|TRBJ2-1|TRBV4-1|-
CASCPDIGLRYNEQFF
TGCGCCAGCTGCCCAGACATCGGGCTCCGGTACAATGAGCAGTTCTTC
>-|TRBJ2-7|TRBV11-1|-
CASSLVGDPYEQYF
TGTGCCAGCAGCTTAGTGGGAGACCCCTACGAGCAGTACTTC
>-|TRBJ2-6|TRBV25-1|-
CASSFSSGANVLTF
TGTGCCAGCTCTTTCTCCTCTGGGGCCAACGTCCTGACTTTC
>-|TRBJ2-7|TRBV2|TRBD1
CASSVPQGATYEQYF
TGTGCCAGCAGTGTCCCACAGGGGGCCACCTACGAGCAGTACTTC
>-|TRBJ2-3|TRBV12-3/TRBV12-4|-
CASSFDRRLDTQYF
TGTGCCAGCAGTTTCGACAGGAGATTAGATACGCAGTATTTT
>-|TRBJ1-5|TRBV7-9|TRBD1
CASSSWTGNEGPQHF
TGTGCCAGCAGCTCGTGGACAGGGAACGAGGGGCCCCAGCATTTT
>-|TRBJ2-5|TRBV28|TRBD1
CASSLRDRVQTQYF
TGTGCCAGCAGTTTAAGGGACAGGGTACAGACCCAGTACTTC
>few|TRBJ2-1|TRBV29-1|-
CSADLAGASYNEQFF
TGCAGCGCCGACCTGGCGGGGGCGTCCTACAATGAGCAGTTCTTC
>-|TRBJ1-4|TRBV20-1|TRBD1
CSATRTGRREKLFF
TGCAGTGCTACCCGGACAGGTCGAAGGGAAAAACTGTTTTTT
>-|TRBJ2-3|TRBV30|TRBD2
CAWSSGLALDTQYF
TGTGCCTGGAGTTCGGGACTAGCGTTAGATACGCAGTATTTT
>-|TRBJ2-5|TRBV7-2|TRBD2
CASSPRRGRGETQYF
TGTGCCAGCAGCCCGAGACGGGGGAGGGGAGAGACCCAGTACTTC
>-|TRBJ1-2|TRBV7-9|TRBD1
CASSFLTGEGLYGYTF
TGTGCCAGCAGCTTCCTCACAGGGGAGGGGCTCTATGGCTACACCTTC
>-|TRBJ2-6|TRBV7-3|-
CASSPSGTPNSGANVLTF
TGTGCCAGCAGCCCCTCCGGGACACCTAACTCTGGGGCCAACGTCCTGACTTTC
>-|TRBJ1-1|TRBV6-4|-
CASSGGENTEAFF
TGTGCCAGCAGTGGAGGAGAGAACACTGAAGCTTTCTTT
>-|TRBJ2-5|TRBV7-2|TRBD2
CASSLALRGARETQYF
TGTGCCAGCAGCTTAGCGTTGCGGGGGGCTCGGGAGACCCAGTACTTC
>-|TRBJ1-1|TRBV20-1|TRBD1
CSARDQGGYEDVGDTEAFF
TGCAGTGCTAGAGATCAAGGGGGCTATGAAGACGTCGGAGATACTGAAGCTTTCTTT
>-|TRBJ2-7|TRBV7-9|-
CASSSLWDDAYEQYF
TGTGCCAGCAGCTCCCTTTGGGACGACGCCTACGAGCAGTACTTC
>-|TRBJ2-2|TRBV25-1|-
CASSEFGGTGELFF
TGTGCCAGCAGTGAATTTGGGGGAACCGGGGAGCTGTTTTTT
>-|TRBJ2-7|TRBV4-3|TRBD1
CASSQGLQGESYEQYF
TGCGCCAGCAGCCAAGGGCTACAGGGGGAAAGCTACGAGCAGTACTTC